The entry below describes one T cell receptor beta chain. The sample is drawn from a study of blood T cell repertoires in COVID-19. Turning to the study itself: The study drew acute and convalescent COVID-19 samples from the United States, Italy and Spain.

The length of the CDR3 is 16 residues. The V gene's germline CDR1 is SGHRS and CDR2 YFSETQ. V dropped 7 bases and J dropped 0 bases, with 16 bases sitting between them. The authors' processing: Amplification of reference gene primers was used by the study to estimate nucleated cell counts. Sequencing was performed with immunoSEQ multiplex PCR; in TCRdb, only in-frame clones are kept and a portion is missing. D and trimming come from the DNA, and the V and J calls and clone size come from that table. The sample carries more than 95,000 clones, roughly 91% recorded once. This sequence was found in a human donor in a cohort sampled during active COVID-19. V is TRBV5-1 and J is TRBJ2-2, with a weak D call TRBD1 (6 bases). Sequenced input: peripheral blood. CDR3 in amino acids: CASRPPGDSNTGELFF. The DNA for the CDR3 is TGCGCCAGCCGACCTCCAGGGGATTCGAACACCGGGGAGCTGTTTTTT.